Presented here are 2 T cell receptor beta chains from one specimen sequenced in a study of blood T cell repertoires in COVID-19. Here immunoSEQ multiplex PCR was the method, and the copy in TCRdb shows in-frame clones only, minus some. This table has about 400,000 clones, around nine tenths appearing once. The sample comprised peripheral blood. These receptors came from a human donor in a cohort sampled during active COVID-19.

The V and J genes are TRBV5-6 and TRBJ1-2; D is unresolved. Trimming pared 0 bases from V and 4 bases from J, leaving 13 bases between. Germline-derived CDR1 and CDR2 are SGHDT and YYEEEE. The CDR3 consists of 15 residues. This CDR3 reads CASSLVGERSYGYTF. The CDR3 DNA reads as TGTGCCAGCAGCTTGGTTGGAGAGCGTTCCTATGGCTACACCTTC. Drawing the rest from reference TRBV5-6 and TRBJ1-2, the complete variable domain is DAGVTQSPTHLIKTRGQQVTLRCSPKSGHDTVSWYQQALGQGPQFIFQYYEEEERQRGNFPDRFSGHQFPNYSSELNVNALLLGDSALYLCASSLVGERSYGYTFGSGTRLTVV.

The rearrangement links TRBV5-6 to TRBJ2-7; 11 bases align to TRBD2. The J segment lost 3 bases and the V segment lost 1 base, leaving 9 bases of the junction unmatched. The V gene's germline CDR1 is SGHDT and CDR2 YYEEEE. This CDR3 contains 17 residues. CDR3 sequence reads: CASSLSLAGGRGYEQYF. CDR3 bases: TGTGCCAGCAGCTTGTCGCTAGCGGGAGGTCGGGGCTACGAGCAGTACTTC.